This TCR beta chain was captured in a study of response to subunit inactivated influenza vaccine. General study results and limits: The authors proposed limited new T cell recruitment per seasonal influenza vaccination.

On this clonotype: The antigen remains unidentified. A junction boundary mismatches the germline segment, possibly from a read error.

The CDR3 spans 13 residues. MiXCR was run by TCRdb on the RT-PCR reads, yielding one entry per CDR3 protein. The sample has about 830,000 distinct CDR3 sequences, around 18% seen once. The chain carries TRBV12-3 or TRBV12-4 and TRBJ2-3; D not certain. The origin of this receptor is a man in his forties or fifties who received an inactivated influenza vaccine. Here the sequenced sample was PBMCs from blood, taken around 5 days after vaccination. The CDR3 sequence is CASSLRRTDTHYF. CDR3 coding DNA: TGTGCCAGCAGTTTACGGCGCACAGATACGCATTATTTT.